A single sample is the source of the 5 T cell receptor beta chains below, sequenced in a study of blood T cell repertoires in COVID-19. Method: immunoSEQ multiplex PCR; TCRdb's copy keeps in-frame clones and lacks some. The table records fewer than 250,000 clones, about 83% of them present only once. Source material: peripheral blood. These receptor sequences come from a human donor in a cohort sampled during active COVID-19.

Here the CDR3 reads CASRFDTGELFF. The CDR3 region has the DNA TGTGCCAGCAGATTCGACACCGGGGAGCTGTTTTTT. The V call is TRBV5-4, the J call TRBJ2-2; D call uncertain. Trimming cost V 5 bases and J 3 bases, with 5 bases left between them. Germline CDR1 and CDR2: SGHNT and YYREEE (reference sequence). The CDR3 runs 12 residues. The whole variable domain, remainder taken from reference TRBV5-4 and TRBJ2-2, is ETGVTQSPTHLIKTRGQQVTLRCSSQSGHNTVSWYQQALGQGPQFIFQYYREEENGRGNFPPRFSGLQFPNYSSELNVNALELDDSALYLCASRFDTGELFFGEGSRLTVL.

The CDR3 region is CASSLAGGSDEQYF. The DNA for the CDR3 is TGTGCCAGCAGCTTAGCGGGAGGGTCGGACGAGCAGTACTTC. This sequence joins TRBV7-6 and TRBJ2-7; 7 bases match TRBD2. Germline loops: CDR1 SGHVS, CDR2 FNYEAQ. CDR3 length: 14 residues. With V trimmed by 0 bases and J by 5 bases, 4 bases remained unmatched.

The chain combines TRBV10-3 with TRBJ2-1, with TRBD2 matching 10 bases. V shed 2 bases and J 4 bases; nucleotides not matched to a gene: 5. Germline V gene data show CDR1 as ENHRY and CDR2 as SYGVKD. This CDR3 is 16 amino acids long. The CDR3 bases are TGTGCCATCAGTGAGGCCAAGCGGGGGGGGTACAATGAGCAGTTCTTC. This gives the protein CAISEAKRGGYNEQFF.

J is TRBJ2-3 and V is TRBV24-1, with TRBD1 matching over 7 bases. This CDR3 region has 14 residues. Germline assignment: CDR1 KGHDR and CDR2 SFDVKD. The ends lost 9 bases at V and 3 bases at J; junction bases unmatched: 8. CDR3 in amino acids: CATRPRQGTDTQYF. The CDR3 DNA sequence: TGTGCCACCCGGCCCAGACAGGGTACAGATACGCAGTATTTT.

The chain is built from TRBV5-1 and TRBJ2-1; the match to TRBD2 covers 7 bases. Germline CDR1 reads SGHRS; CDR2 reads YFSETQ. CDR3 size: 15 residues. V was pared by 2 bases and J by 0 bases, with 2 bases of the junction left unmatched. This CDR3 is CASSLSGDSYNEQFF. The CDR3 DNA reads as TGCGCCAGCAGCTTAAGCGGGGACTCCTACAATGAGCAGTTCTTC.